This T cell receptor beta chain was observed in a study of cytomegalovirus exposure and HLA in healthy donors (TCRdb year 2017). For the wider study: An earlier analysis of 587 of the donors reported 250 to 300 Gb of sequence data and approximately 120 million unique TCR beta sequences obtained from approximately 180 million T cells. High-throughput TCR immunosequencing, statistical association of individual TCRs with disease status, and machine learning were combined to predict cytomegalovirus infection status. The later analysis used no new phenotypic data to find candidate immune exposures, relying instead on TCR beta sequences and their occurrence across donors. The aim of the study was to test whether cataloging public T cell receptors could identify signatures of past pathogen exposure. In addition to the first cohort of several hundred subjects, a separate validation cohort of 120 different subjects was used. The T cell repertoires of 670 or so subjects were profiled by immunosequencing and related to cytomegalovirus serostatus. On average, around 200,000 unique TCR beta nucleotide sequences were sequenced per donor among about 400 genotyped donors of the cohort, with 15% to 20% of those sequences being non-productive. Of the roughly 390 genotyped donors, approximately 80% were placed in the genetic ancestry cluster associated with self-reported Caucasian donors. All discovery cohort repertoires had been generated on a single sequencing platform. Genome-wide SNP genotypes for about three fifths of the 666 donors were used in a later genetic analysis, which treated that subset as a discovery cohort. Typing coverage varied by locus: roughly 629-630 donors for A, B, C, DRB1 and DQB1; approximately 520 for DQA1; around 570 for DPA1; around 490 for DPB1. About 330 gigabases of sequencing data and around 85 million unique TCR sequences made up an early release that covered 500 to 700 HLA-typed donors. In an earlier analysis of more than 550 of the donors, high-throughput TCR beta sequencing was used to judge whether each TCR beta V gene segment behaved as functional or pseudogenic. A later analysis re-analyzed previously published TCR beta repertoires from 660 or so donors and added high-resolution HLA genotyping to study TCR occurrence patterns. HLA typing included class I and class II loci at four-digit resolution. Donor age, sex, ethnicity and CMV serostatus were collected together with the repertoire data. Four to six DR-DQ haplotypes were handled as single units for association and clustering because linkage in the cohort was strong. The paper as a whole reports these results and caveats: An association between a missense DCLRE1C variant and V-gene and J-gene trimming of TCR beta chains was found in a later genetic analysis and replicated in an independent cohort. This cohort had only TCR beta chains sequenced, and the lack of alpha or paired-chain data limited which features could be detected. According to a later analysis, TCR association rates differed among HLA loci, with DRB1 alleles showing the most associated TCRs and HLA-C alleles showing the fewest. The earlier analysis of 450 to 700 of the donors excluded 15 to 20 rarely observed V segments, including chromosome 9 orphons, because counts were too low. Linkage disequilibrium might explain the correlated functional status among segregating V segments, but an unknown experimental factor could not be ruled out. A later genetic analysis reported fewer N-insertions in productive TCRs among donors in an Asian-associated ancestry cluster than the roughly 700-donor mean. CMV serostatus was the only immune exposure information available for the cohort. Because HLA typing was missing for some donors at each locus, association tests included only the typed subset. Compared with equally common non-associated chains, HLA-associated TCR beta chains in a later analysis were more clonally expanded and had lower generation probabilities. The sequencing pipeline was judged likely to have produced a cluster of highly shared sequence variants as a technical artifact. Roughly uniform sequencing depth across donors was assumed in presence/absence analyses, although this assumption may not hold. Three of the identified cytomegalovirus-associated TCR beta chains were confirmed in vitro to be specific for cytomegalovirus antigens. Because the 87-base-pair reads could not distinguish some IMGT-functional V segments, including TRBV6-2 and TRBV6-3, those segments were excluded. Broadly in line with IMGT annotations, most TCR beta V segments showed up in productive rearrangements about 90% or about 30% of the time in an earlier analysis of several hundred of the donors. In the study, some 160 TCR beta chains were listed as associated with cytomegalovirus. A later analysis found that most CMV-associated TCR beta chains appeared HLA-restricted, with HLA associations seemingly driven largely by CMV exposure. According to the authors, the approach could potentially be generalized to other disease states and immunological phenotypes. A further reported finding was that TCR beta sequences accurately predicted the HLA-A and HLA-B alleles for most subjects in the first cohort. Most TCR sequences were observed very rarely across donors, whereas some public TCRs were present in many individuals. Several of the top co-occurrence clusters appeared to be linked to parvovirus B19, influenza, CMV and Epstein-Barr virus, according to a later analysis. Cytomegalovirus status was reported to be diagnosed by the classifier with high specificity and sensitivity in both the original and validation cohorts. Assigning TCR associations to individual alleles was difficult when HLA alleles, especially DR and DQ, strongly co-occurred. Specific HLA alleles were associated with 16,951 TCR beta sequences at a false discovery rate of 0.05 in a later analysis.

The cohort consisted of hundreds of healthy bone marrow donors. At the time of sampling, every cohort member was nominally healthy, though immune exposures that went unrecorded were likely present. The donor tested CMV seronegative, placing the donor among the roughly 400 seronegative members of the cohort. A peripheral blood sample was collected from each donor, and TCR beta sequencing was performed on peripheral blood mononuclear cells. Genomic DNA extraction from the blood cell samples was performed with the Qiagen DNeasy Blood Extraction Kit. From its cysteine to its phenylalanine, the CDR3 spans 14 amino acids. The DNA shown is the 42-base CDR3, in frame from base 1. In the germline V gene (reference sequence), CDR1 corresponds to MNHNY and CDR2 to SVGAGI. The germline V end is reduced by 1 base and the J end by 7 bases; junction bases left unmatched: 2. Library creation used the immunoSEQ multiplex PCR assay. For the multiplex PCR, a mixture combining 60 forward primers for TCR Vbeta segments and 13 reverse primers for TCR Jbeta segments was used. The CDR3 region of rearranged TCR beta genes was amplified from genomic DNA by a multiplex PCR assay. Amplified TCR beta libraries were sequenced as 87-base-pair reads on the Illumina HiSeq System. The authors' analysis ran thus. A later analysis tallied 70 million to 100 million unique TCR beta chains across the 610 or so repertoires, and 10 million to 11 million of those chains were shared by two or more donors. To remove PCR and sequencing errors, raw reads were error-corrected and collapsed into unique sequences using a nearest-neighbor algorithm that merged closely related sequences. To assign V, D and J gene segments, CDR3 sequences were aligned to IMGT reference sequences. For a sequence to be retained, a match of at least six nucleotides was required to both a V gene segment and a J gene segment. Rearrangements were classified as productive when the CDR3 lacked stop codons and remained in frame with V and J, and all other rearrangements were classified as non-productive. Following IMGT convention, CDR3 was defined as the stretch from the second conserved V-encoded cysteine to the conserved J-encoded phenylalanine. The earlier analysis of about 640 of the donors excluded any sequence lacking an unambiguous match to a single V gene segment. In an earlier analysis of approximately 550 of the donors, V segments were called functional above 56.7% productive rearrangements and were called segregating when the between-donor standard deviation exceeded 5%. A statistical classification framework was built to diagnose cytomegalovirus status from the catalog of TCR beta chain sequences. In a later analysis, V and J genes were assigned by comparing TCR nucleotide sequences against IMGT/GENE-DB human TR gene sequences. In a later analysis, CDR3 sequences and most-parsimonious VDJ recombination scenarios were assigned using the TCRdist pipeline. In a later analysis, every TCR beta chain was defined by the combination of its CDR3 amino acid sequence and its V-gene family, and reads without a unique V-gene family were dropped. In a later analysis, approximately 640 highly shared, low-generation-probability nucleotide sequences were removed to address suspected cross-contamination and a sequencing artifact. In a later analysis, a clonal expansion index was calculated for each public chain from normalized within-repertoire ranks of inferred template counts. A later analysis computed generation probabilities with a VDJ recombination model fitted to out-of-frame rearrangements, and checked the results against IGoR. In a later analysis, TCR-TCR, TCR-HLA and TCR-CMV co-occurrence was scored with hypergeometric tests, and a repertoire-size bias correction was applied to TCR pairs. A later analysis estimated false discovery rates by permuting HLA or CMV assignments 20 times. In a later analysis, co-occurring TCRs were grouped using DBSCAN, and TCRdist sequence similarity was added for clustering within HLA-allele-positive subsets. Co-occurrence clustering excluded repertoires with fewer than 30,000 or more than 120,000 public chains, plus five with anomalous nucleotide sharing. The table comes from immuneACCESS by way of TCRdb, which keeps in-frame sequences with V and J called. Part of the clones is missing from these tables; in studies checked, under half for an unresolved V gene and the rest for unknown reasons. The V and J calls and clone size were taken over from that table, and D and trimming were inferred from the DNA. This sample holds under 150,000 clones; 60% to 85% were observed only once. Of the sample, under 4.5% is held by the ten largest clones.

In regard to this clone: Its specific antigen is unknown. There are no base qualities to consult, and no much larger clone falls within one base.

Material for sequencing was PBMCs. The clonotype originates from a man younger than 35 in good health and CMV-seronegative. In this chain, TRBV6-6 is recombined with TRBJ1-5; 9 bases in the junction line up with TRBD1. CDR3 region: CASSYWDRAQPQHF. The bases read TGTGCCAGCAGTTACTGGGACAGGGCCCAGCCCCAGCATTTT.